A few counts support the clone carrying this T cell receptor (beta chain). Germline lookup yields CDR1 SEHNR and CDR2 FQNEAQ (reference sequence). V lost 7 bases to trimming and J lost 5 bases, with 8 bases between them. This CDR3 is 11 amino acids long. As the sequencing template, cDNA was produced by extracting RNA and reverse transcribing it. The data were produced by immunoSEQ multiplex PCR, yet TCRdb's version contains in-frame clones alone and is incomplete. The sample lists some 200,000 clones; roughly 64% were seen once. This entry belongs to a study of CD8+ T cells in alopecia areata. The treatment is: oral pan-JAK inhibitor, 5-10 mg twice daily.

Sequencing was performed on CD4+ T cells sorted from blood, taken at week 24, from a patient treated with tofacitinib. This chain joins TRBV7-9 and TRBJ2-5, with D uncertain. The TCR comes from a human donor with alopecia areata. The CDR3 nucleotides read TGTGCCAGCACCCCGGAGGAGACCCAGTACTTC. Translation: CASTPEETQYF.